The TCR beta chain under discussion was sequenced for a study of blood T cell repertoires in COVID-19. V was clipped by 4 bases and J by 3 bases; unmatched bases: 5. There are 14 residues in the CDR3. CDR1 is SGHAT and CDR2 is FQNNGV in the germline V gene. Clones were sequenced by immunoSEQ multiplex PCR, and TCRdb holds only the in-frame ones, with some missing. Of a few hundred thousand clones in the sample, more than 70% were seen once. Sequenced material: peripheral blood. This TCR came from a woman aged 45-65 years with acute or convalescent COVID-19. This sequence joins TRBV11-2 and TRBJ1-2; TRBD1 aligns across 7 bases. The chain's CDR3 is CASSSRDRDYGYTF. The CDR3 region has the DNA TGTGCCAGCAGCTCCCGGGACAGAGACTATGGCTACACCTTC.